This T cell receptor (beta chain) was observed in a study of T cell responses to AZD1222 COVID-19 vaccine. Broader study findings: Two AZD1222 administrations were followed by greater Spike-specific TCR breadth and depth. Just 5 to 7 people given AZD1222 tested seropositive at baseline. Along spike, vaccine-associated CD4 TCRs were found throughout, with dominance at 160-218 and 743-854.

Pooling covered second doses at about 4 or about 12 weeks. TCRdb's copy holds only in-frame clones and misses some; the assay was immunoSEQ multiplex PCR. The repertoire holds under 200,000 clones, with around 90% as singletons. This clone was found once. Its target is unknown. Germline CDR1 reads MNHEY; CDR2 reads SVGEGT. The CDR3 has 12 residues. Trimming cost V 6 bases and J 3 bases, with 9 bases left between them. The receptor was derived from an adult who received the AZD1222 COVID-19 vaccine. The rearrangement links TRBV6-2 or TRBV6-3 to TRBJ2-7, with D perhaps matching TRBD1 (6 bases). Sequencing was performed on peripheral blood, taken 28 days after the second AZD1222 dose. This CDR3 is CASSQGHYEQYF. The CDR3 DNA reads TGTGCCAGCAGCCAGGGACACTACGAGCAGTACTTC.